This is a list of T cell receptor beta chains from one sample in a study of neoadjuvant anti-PD-1 for oral cavity cancer. Libraries were prepared by immunoSEQ multiplex PCR; TCRdb keeps only in-frame clonotypes and omits some of them. The sample yields 6,500 to 10,000 clones, 70% seen once. Sequencing used PBMCs, obtained after nivolumab (anti-PD-1) treatment. These receptors all come from a person aged 35-79 years with oral cavity squamous cell carcinoma. Each CDR3 is given with its conserved first and last residue. The order of the fields is J gene, D gene, clone size, V gene, CDR3 DNA, CDR3 protein. The D gene is left open where the match is weak. The size of a clone is reported for some rows only, either as once, few or many, or as a class for expanded clones.

j_call: TRBJ2-7; d_call: .; clone_size: once; v_call: TRBV2; cdr3_nt: TGTGCCAGCAGTCGGGACACGGGCTACGAGCAGTACTTC; cdr3_aa: CASSRDTGYEQYF
j_call: TRBJ2-2; d_call: TRBD1; clone_size: medium-sized; v_call: TRBV6-5; cdr3_nt: TGTGCCAGCCGCGACAGGGACGCCGGGGAGCTGTTTTTT; cdr3_aa: CASRDRDAGELFF
j_call: TRBJ2-1; d_call: TRBD2; clone_size: few; v_call: TRBV11-2; cdr3_nt: TGTGCCAGCAGCTCTCGGGGGGAATCCTACAATGAGCAGTTCTTC; cdr3_aa: CASSSRGESYNEQFF
j_call: TRBJ2-2; d_call: .; clone_size: few; v_call: TRBV2; cdr3_nt: TGTGCCAGCACCCCGGGGGCGCAAACCGGGGAGCTGTTTTTT; cdr3_aa: CASTPGAQTGELFF
j_call: TRBJ1-1; d_call: TRBD1; clone_size: .; v_call: TRBV6-1; cdr3_nt: TGTGCCAGTAACGACAGGGCCGCCGGCACTGAAGCTTTCTTT; cdr3_aa: CASNDRAAGTEAFF
j_call: TRBJ1-5; d_call: TRBD1; clone_size: .; v_call: TRBV7-6; cdr3_nt: TGTGCCAGCAGCCAAAGGACAGGGGGCGGTCAGCCCCAGCATTTT; cdr3_aa: CASSQRTGGGQPQHF
j_call: TRBJ2-2; d_call: .; clone_size: once; v_call: TRBV10-2; cdr3_nt: TGCGCCAGCAGTGACCCCGATAGGGTGAACACCGGGGAGCTGTTTTTT; cdr3_aa: CASSDPDRVNTGELFF
j_call: TRBJ2-3; d_call: TRBD1; clone_size: .; v_call: TRBV19; cdr3_nt: TGTGCCAGTAGTATAGACCGGACAGGAACTAGCACAGATACGCAGTATTTT; cdr3_aa: CASSIDRTGTSTDTQYF
j_call: TRBJ2-7; d_call: .; clone_size: .; v_call: TRBV6-1; cdr3_nt: TGTGCCAGCAGTGAAGCAATGAACGGCTACGAGCAGTACTTC; cdr3_aa: CASSEAMNGYEQYF
j_call: TRBJ1-5; d_call: .; clone_size: .; v_call: TRBV4-1; cdr3_nt: TGCGCCAGCAGCCAGATATTCATGCAGCCCCAGCATTTT; cdr3_aa: CASSQIFMQPQHF
j_call: TRBJ1-1; d_call: .; clone_size: .; v_call: TRBV2; cdr3_nt: TGTGCCGTCCTTGGGGACACTGAAGCTTTCTTT; cdr3_aa: CAVLGDTEAFF
j_call: TRBJ2-5; d_call: TRBD2; clone_size: few; v_call: TRBV6-1; cdr3_nt: TGTGCCAGCAGTGAAGCGGGGGGGACGGGGGTCGAGACCCAGTACTTC; cdr3_aa: CASSEAGGTGVETQYF
j_call: TRBJ1-2; d_call: TRBD1; clone_size: .; v_call: TRBV19; cdr3_nt: TGTGCCAGTAGTACCCAGAAGAGGACAGGGAATAAGGGCTACACCTTC; cdr3_aa: CASSTQKRTGNKGYTF
j_call: TRBJ1-1; d_call: TRBD1; clone_size: .; v_call: TRBV11-2; cdr3_nt: TGTGCCAGCAGGGGACAGGGGAACACTGAAGCTTTCTTT; cdr3_aa: CASRGQGNTEAFF
j_call: TRBJ2-7; d_call: .; clone_size: .; v_call: TRBV5-6; cdr3_nt: TGTGCCAGCAGCGACGGACAGCCTTACGAGCAGTACTTC; cdr3_aa: CASSDGQPYEQYF
j_call: TRBJ2-5; d_call: TRBD1; clone_size: .; v_call: TRBV7-9; cdr3_nt: TGTGCCAGCAGCCTAAGACAGGGAAGGCGAGAGACCCAGTACTTC; cdr3_aa: CASSLRQGRRETQYF
j_call: TRBJ2-7; d_call: TRBD1; clone_size: .; v_call: TRBV5-6; cdr3_nt: TGTGCCAGCAGCAAATCAAGACAGGGAACCTACGAGCAGTACTTC; cdr3_aa: CASSKSRQGTYEQYF
j_call: TRBJ2-7; d_call: TRBD1; clone_size: .; v_call: TRBV5-1; cdr3_nt: TGCGCCAGCTGGATGGGACAGGGGGAGACCGAGCAGTACTTC; cdr3_aa: CASWMGQGETEQYF
j_call: TRBJ1-6; d_call: .; clone_size: .; v_call: TRBV6-6; cdr3_nt: TGTGCCAGCAGTTACGGGGGTTGGGGTGGTGGTTCACCCCTCCACTTT; cdr3_aa: CASSYGGWGGGSPLHF
j_call: TRBJ1-2; d_call: .; clone_size: once; v_call: TRBV19; cdr3_nt: TGTGCCAGTAGTCTTCAGGGTAACCCGGTTGGCTACACCTTC; cdr3_aa: CASSLQGNPVGYTF
j_call: TRBJ1-1; d_call: .; clone_size: .; v_call: TRBV10-2; cdr3_nt: TGCGCCAGCAGTGAGGCCCTGACAAGGAACACTGAAGCTTTCTTT; cdr3_aa: CASSEALTRNTEAFF
j_call: TRBJ2-2; d_call: .; clone_size: .; v_call: TRBV9; cdr3_nt: TGTGCCAGCAGCGTTCACGGTGGGCCGGACACCGGGGAGCTGTTTTTT; cdr3_aa: CASSVHGGPDTGELFF
j_call: TRBJ1-5; d_call: .; clone_size: few; v_call: TRBV28; cdr3_nt: TGTGCCAGCAGTTCCGGGACGGCGGTGTGGCAGCCCCAGCATTTT; cdr3_aa: CASSSGTAVWQPQHF
j_call: TRBJ2-7; d_call: .; clone_size: .; v_call: TRBV29-1; cdr3_nt: TGCAGCGTTGCCGGGGCCCCCTCCTACGAGCAGTACTTC; cdr3_aa: CSVAGAPSYEQYF
j_call: TRBJ2-7; d_call: TRBD2; clone_size: .; v_call: TRBV7-9; cdr3_nt: TGTGCCAGCAGCCCCCTGGGGGGGGTCTCCTACGAGCAGTACTTC; cdr3_aa: CASSPLGGVSYEQYF
j_call: TRBJ1-2; d_call: .; clone_size: .; v_call: TRBV19; cdr3_nt: TGTGCCAGTTGGCAGGGCGAATCGTCTAACTATGGCTACACCTTC; cdr3_aa: CASWQGESSNYGYTF
j_call: TRBJ2-7; d_call: TRBD1; clone_size: .; v_call: TRBV27; cdr3_nt: TGTGCCAGCAGTTCCCCACGACAGGGGGGAATTTACGAGCAGTACTTC; cdr3_aa: CASSSPRQGGIYEQYF
j_call: TRBJ2-7; d_call: .; clone_size: .; v_call: TRBV10-3; cdr3_nt: TGTGCCATCAGTGGGTGGGGCGACGGCGACGAGCAGTACTTC; cdr3_aa: CAISGWGDGDEQYF
j_call: TRBJ1-2; d_call: .; clone_size: .; v_call: TRBV5-1; cdr3_nt: TGCGCCAGCAGCTTGGAAAAGGGCGGTAACTATGGCTACACCTTC; cdr3_aa: CASSLEKGGNYGYTF
j_call: TRBJ2-2; d_call: .; clone_size: .; v_call: TRBV7-2; cdr3_nt: TGTGCCAGCAGCTTAGAACCGCGGACCGGGGAGCTGTTTTTT; cdr3_aa: CASSLEPRTGELFF
j_call: TRBJ2-2; d_call: .; clone_size: few; v_call: TRBV9; cdr3_nt: TGTGCCAGCAGCGTAGGGACAGTCAACACCGGGGAGCTGTTTTTT; cdr3_aa: CASSVGTVNTGELFF
j_call: TRBJ1-5; d_call: .; clone_size: few; v_call: TRBV2; cdr3_nt: TGTGCCAGCAGTCAGGACAGACCGGGGCCCCAGCATTTT; cdr3_aa: CASSQDRPGPQHF
j_call: TRBJ1-5; d_call: .; clone_size: .; v_call: TRBV9; cdr3_nt: TGTGCCAGCAGCGTAGGTGTGTCCTGGGGGCAGCCCCAGCATTTT; cdr3_aa: CASSVGVSWGQPQHF
j_call: TRBJ1-3; d_call: .; clone_size: .; v_call: TRBV7-2; cdr3_nt: TGTGCCAGCAGCTTAGAGGGCCTCTCTGGAAACACCATATATTTT; cdr3_aa: CASSLEGLSGNTIYF
j_call: TRBJ2-1; d_call: TRBD1; clone_size: .; v_call: TRBV4-3; cdr3_nt: TGCGCCAGCAGCCAGGAGGGACAGGGTTCCTACAATGAGCAGTTCTTC; cdr3_aa: CASSQEGQGSYNEQFF
j_call: TRBJ2-7; d_call: TRBD1; clone_size: .; v_call: TRBV7-9; cdr3_nt: TGTGCCAGCAGCCGGACAGGGGTTGGGTTCTACGAGCAGTACTTC; cdr3_aa: CASSRTGVGFYEQYF
j_call: TRBJ2-2; d_call: .; clone_size: .; v_call: TRBV9; cdr3_nt: TGTGCCAGCAGCGTCGCTATGGGGTTAGGGGAGCTGTTTTTT; cdr3_aa: CASSVAMGLGELFF
j_call: TRBJ1-6; d_call: .; clone_size: few; v_call: TRBV5-1; cdr3_nt: TGCGCCAGCAGCACGACAGGCAACTCTAATTCACCCCTCCACTTT; cdr3_aa: CASSTTGNSNSPLHF
j_call: TRBJ2-7; d_call: TRBD1; clone_size: few; v_call: TRBV6-1; cdr3_nt: TGTGCCAGCAGTGAAGGGACAGGGGGCTCCTACGAGCAGTACTTC; cdr3_aa: CASSEGTGGSYEQYF
j_call: TRBJ1-2; d_call: .; clone_size: .; v_call: TRBV11-2; cdr3_nt: TGTGCCAGCAGCTCAGCCGGGACAAATGGCTACACCTTC; cdr3_aa: CASSSAGTNGYTF
j_call: TRBJ2-7; d_call: .; clone_size: .; v_call: TRBV5-4; cdr3_nt: TGTGCCAGCAGCCCCGGACAAGGGGGGGGCTACTCCTACGAGCAGTACTTC; cdr3_aa: CASSPGQGGGYSYEQYF
j_call: TRBJ2-6; d_call: .; clone_size: once; v_call: TRBV11-1; cdr3_nt: TGTGCCAGCAGCTTAAACCCGAGCTCTGGGGCCAACGTCCTGACTTTC; cdr3_aa: CASSLNPSSGANVLTF
j_call: TRBJ1-4; d_call: .; clone_size: .; v_call: TRBV2; cdr3_nt: TGTGCCAGTGAAGCTCAAGGACAGAGCAATGAAAAACTGTTTTTT; cdr3_aa: CASEAQGQSNEKLFF
j_call: TRBJ1-5; d_call: .; clone_size: .; v_call: TRBV7-2; cdr3_nt: TGTGCCAGCAGCTTAGACAGACAGTCTCAGCCCCAGCATTTT; cdr3_aa: CASSLDRQSQPQHF
j_call: TRBJ2-5; d_call: TRBD1; clone_size: .; v_call: TRBV19; cdr3_nt: TGTGCCACCGGAACCGGGACAGATTTTTTGGAGACCCAGTACTTC; cdr3_aa: CATGTGTDFLETQYF
j_call: TRBJ1-4; d_call: .; clone_size: .; v_call: TRBV7-9; cdr3_nt: TGTGCCAGCAGCTTAGAAGAGAAGAATGAAAAACTGTTTTTT; cdr3_aa: CASSLEEKNEKLFF
j_call: TRBJ1-2; d_call: .; clone_size: .; v_call: TRBV9; cdr3_nt: TGTGCCAGCAGCGTAGCCGGCGATCCCCCAAATGCGGATGGCTACACCTTC; cdr3_aa: CASSVAGDPPNADGYTF
j_call: TRBJ2-5; d_call: .; clone_size: .; v_call: TRBV15; cdr3_nt: TGTGCCACCAGCAGAGATGTCAGTGGGTGGGAGACCCAGTACTTC; cdr3_aa: CATSRDVSGWETQYF
j_call: TRBJ2-7; d_call: .; clone_size: .; v_call: TRBV7-2; cdr3_nt: TGTGCCAGCAGCTTAGGGCCTCCGAGCTCCTACGAGCAGTACTTC; cdr3_aa: CASSLGPPSSYEQYF
j_call: TRBJ2-7; d_call: .; clone_size: .; v_call: TRBV29-1; cdr3_nt: TGCAGCGTTGGGGTGGGGACCCCCTCGGTCGAGCAGTACTTC; cdr3_aa: CSVGVGTPSVEQYF
j_call: TRBJ2-7; d_call: TRBD1; clone_size: .; v_call: TRBV7-9; cdr3_nt: TGTGCCAGCAGCTTCAGGACAGGTTCTTTCTCCTACGAGCAGTACTTC; cdr3_aa: CASSFRTGSFSYEQYF
j_call: TRBJ2-1; d_call: .; clone_size: .; v_call: TRBV5-6; cdr3_nt: TGTGCCAGCAGCCCAACCGGAGAGGGGCGAAGTCAGTTCTTC; cdr3_aa: CASSPTGEGRSQFF
j_call: TRBJ1-5; d_call: TRBD1; clone_size: .; v_call: TRBV27; cdr3_nt: TGTGCCAGCAGTCCATGGACAGGGGGCCCTCAGCCCCAGCATTTT; cdr3_aa: CASSPWTGGPQPQHF
j_call: TRBJ2-2; d_call: .; clone_size: .; v_call: TRBV5-1; cdr3_nt: TGCGCCAGCAGCTTGGGGGGAATGGGCGGCACCGGGGAGCTGTTTTTT; cdr3_aa: CASSLGGMGGTGELFF
j_call: TRBJ2-1; d_call: TRBD2; clone_size: .; v_call: TRBV5-1; cdr3_nt: TGCGCCAGCAGCCTTAGCGGGGGCTCCTACAATGAGCAGTTCTTC; cdr3_aa: CASSLSGGSYNEQFF
j_call: TRBJ1-6; d_call: .; clone_size: few; v_call: TRBV30; cdr3_nt: TGTGCCTGGAGTTCCCTACTAGACCGTCATAATTCACCCCTCCACTTT; cdr3_aa: CAWSSLLDRHNSPLHF
j_call: TRBJ2-5; d_call: TRBD1; clone_size: .; v_call: TRBV9; cdr3_nt: TGTGCCAGCAGCGTAGAGGGGGCGCTCTTCCCAGGGGAGACCCAGTACTTC; cdr3_aa: CASSVEGALFPGETQYF
j_call: TRBJ2-3; d_call: .; clone_size: .; v_call: TRBV6-5; cdr3_nt: TGTGCCAGCAGTTACTCCGGTCAGGGGTTCACAGATACGCAGTATTTT; cdr3_aa: CASSYSGQGFTDTQYF
j_call: TRBJ1-1; d_call: .; clone_size: few; v_call: TRBV19; cdr3_nt: TGTGCCAGTTCCAGGGACGGTCCGGGGGAAGCTTTCTTT; cdr3_aa: CASSRDGPGEAFF
j_call: TRBJ1-1; d_call: .; clone_size: once; v_call: TRBV19; cdr3_nt: TGTGCCAGTAGATTATGGGGGCTTTCTGAAGCTTTCTTT; cdr3_aa: CASRLWGLSEAFF